This T cell receptor (beta chain) was identified during a study of cytomegalovirus exposure and HLA in healthy donors. With 60 Vbeta and 13 Jbeta primers, the PCR was carried out. Profiled with immunoSEQ multiplex PCR; TCRdb holds only in-frame clones, not every one. The sample shows more than 85,000 clones, 13% to 15% of them seen only once. This CDR3 comprises 19 residues. The ends were cut back, 2 bases at V and 4 bases at J, with 24 bases in the middle. Germline V gene sequence: CDR1 ENHRY, CDR2 SYGVKD. This clone was recorded only once. Its antigen is as yet unknown. Donors had nominal health at sampling but likely had unrecorded immune exposures. Findings and caveats of the study: Immune exposure was documented only through CMV serostatus.

Sequenced sample: PBMCs. The V call is TRBV10-3, the J call TRBJ1-5; perhaps TRBD1 as D (6 bases). This TCR derives from a female donor in good health and CMV-seronegative. CDR3 sequence: CAISEAGWPEGGGNQPQHF. The CDR3 nucleotides read TGTGCCATCAGTGAGGCGGGGTGGCCCGAAGGGGGGGGTAATCAGCCCCAGCATTTT.